This T cell receptor (beta chain) was captured in a study of vaccination effects on CD4 cells after COVID-19. As to this clone: Its specificity is not known.

The germline gives CDR1 ENHRY, CDR2 SYGVKD. V was shortened by 8 bases and J by 6 bases, with 11 bases between the two germline ends. The CDR3 is 12 residues long. Profiled with immunoSEQ multiplex PCR; TCRdb holds only in-frame clones, not every one. The repertoire holds about 17,000 clones, with about 74% as singletons. CD4+ T cells specific for antigen were expanded with viral peptide pools by the ViraFEST assay before sequencing. Upon completion of roughly ten days in culture, CD4+ T cells were isolated. This person caught SARS-CoV-2 sometime from March to December 2020, and PCR testing confirmed the infection. Two-dose BNT162b2 or mRNA-1273 vaccination was given to participants. The culture medium for 2 million or so PBMC per well included 9.5 to 10 IU/ml IL-2 and 8.5 to 10 ug/ml peptides.

This TCR was sampled from a human donor who had a prior SARS-CoV-2 infection. This chain uses TRBV10-3 with TRBJ1-5; D is possibly TRBD1 (5 bases). This specimen was CD4+ T cells from PBMCs cultured with SARS-CoV-2 spike peptides, taken after COVID-19 vaccination. The CDR3 DNA reads as TGTGCCATCGCGCCAGGGCGTCAGCCCCAGCATTTT. This codes for CAIAPGRQPQHF.